The 10 T cell receptor beta chains below all came from one sample that was sequenced in a study of identical twins. MiXCR was run by TCRdb on the 5' RACE reads, yielding one entry per CDR3 protein. This sample yields hundreds of thousands of distinct CDR3 sequences, of which roughly 7.2% are seen a single time; around 1.6% belongs to the top ten. Separately, the same data were catalogued under a study of yellow fever vaccine responses in identical twins.

The specimen sequenced was PBMCs. These receptors all come from a woman under 30 in good health.

The rearrangement joins TRBV12-3 or TRBV12-4 to TRBJ2-6; a weak D match, TRBD1 (6 bases). V lost 5 bases to trimming and J lost 4 bases, with 18 bases between them. The CDR3 has 17 amino acids. CDR3 DNA: TGTGCCAGCAGTAGTACAGGGCGCACGGGGGGGGCCAACGTCCTGACTTTC. It specifies CASSSTGRTGGANVLTF.

This chain uses TRBV24-1 with TRBJ2-1; 8 bases align to TRBD2. V gave up 4 bases and J gave up 5 bases; unmatched junction bases: 12. In germline, CDR1 is KGHDR, CDR2 SFDVKD. This CDR3 region has 17 residues. The CDR3 nucleotides read TGTGCCACCAGTGACCCCGGGGAAGCGGGGGAAAACAATGAGCAGTTCTTC. This encodes CATSDPGEAGENNEQFF.

The gene calls are TRBV4-1 and TRBJ1-2; TRBD1 matches 7 bases. This CDR3 contains 14 residues. The V gene's germline CDR1 is MGHRA and CDR2 YSYEKL. The trim removed 2 bases at V and 2 bases at J, leaving 2 bases unmatched. CDR3: CASSQLQGNYGYTF. The CDR3 nucleotides are TGCGCCAGCAGCCAACTACAGGGGAACTATGGCTACACCTTC.

This clonotype has at least ten counts. J is TRBJ2-1 and V is TRBV27; TRBD1 aligns across 7 bases. The junction had 3 bases not matched to a gene; V was cut back by 2 bases and J by 2 bases. This CDR3 has 15 amino acids. Germline CDR1 and CDR2: MNHEY and SMNVEV (reference sequence). The CDR3 loop reads CASSLRQGTYNEQFF. CDR3 DNA: TGTGCCAGCAGTTTAAGACAGGGAACCTACAATGAGCAGTTCTTC.

As to this clonotype: Relative to the germline gene, one junction end is altered; a read error may explain this. This chain connects TRBV4-1 to TRBJ2-6; D remains unclear. Germline V lookup: CDR1 MGHRA, CDR2 YSYEKL. CDR3 length: 19 residues. The CDR3 sequence is CASSKDPGSINSGANVLTF. In DNA form, the CDR3 reads TGCGCCAGCAGCAAAGACCCCGGCTCCATAAACAGCGGGGCCAACGTCCTGACTTTC.

This clonotype occurred a few times. This chain connects TRBV10-3 to TRBJ2-4, with D possibly being TRBD1 (5 bases). The CDR3 has 14 residues. From germline, CDR1 is ENHRY and CDR2 SYGVKD. Trimming took off 5 bases at V and 0 bases at J, with 8 bases between the two ends. The CDR3 coding sequence is TGTGCCATCAGTTCAGGGCTAGCCAAAAACATTCAGTACTTC. Translation gives CAISSGLAKNIQYF.

V is TRBV7-2 and J is TRBJ2-5; 9 bases are shared with TRBD2. Germline loops: CDR1 SGHTA, CDR2 FQGNSA. The CDR3 consists of 16 residues. With 5 bases clipped from V and 6 bases from J, the junction kept 13 bases outside the gene matches. The CDR3 sequence is CASSPAGLALVKTQYF. The CDR3 region has the DNA TGTGCCAGCAGCCCCGCTGGACTAGCGTTAGTGAAGACCCAGTACTTC.

This clonotype was seen only a few times. The chain joins TRBV24-1 to TRBJ1-5, with D perhaps TRBD1 (6 bases). There are 14 residues in the CDR3. V was trimmed by 4 bases and J by 4 bases, leaving 10 bases between them. From germline, CDR1 is KGHDR and CDR2 SFDVKD. Here the CDR3 reads CATSDRDINQPQHF. For the CDR3, the DNA is TGTGCCACCAGTGACCGGGACATAAATCAGCCCCAGCATTTT.

This clonotype showed up just a few times. The genes are TRBV27 and TRBJ2-1, with 10 bases fitting TRBD2. CDR1 is MNHEY and CDR2 is SMNVEV in the germline V gene (reference sequence). V shed 0 bases, J shed 3 bases, and the junction held 5 bases outside the gene matches. This CDR3 region has 17 residues. The DNA of the CDR3 is TGTGCCAGCAGTTTATCCAGCGGGAGGGAGAACTACAATGAGCAGTTCTTC. Protein product: CASSLSSGRENYNEQFF.

The table lists this clonotype with many counts. CDR3 protein: CAISEDGSYEQYF. Here the CDR3 DNA reads TGTGCCATCAGTGAGGACGGGAGCTACGAGCAGTACTTC. This chain connects TRBV10-3 to TRBJ2-7, with D possibly matching TRBD2 (6 bases). The CDR3 consists of 13 residues. CDR1 is ENHRY and CDR2 is SYGVKD in the germline V gene. Deletions cut 2 bases from V and 3 bases from J, with 8 bases between.